The 8 T cell receptor beta chains below all came from one sample that was sequenced in a study of brain T cells in children with intractable seizures. Only in-frame clones appear in the TCRdb table, and some are missing; sequencing was by immunoSEQ multiplex PCR. The sample records about 41,000 clones, roughly 90% being singletons. The source material was peripheral blood, sampled at surgery. Receptor source: a girl aged 2 to 10 with tuberous sclerosis and intractable seizures.

The chain employs TRBV24-1 and TRBJ2-5; TRBD1 matches at 7 bases. This CDR3 spans 16 amino acids. CDR1 is KGHDR and CDR2 is SFDVKD in the germline V gene. Trimming removed 3 bases from V and 5 bases from J; junction bases left unmatched: 11. The CDR3 protein is CATSDPGQVQGETQYF. The CDR3 DNA follows: TGTGCCACCAGTGATCCCGGACAGGTACAGGGGGAGACCCAGTACTTC.

The gene calls are TRBV10-3 and TRBJ2-7, with 7 bases identical to TRBD2. The CDR3 is 15 residues long. Germline values: CDR1 ENHRY, CDR2 SYGVKD. V was clipped by 3 bases and J by 0 bases; unmatched bases: 5. As DNA, the CDR3 is TGTGCCATCAGTGATTACGGGGGGAGCTCCTACGAGCAGTACTTC. This codes for CAISDYGGSSYEQYF.

The chain is built from TRBV29-1 and TRBJ2-5; TRBD2 might be the D (5 bases). The CDR3 sequence is 15 residues long. Germline lookup yields CDR1 SQVTM and CDR2 ANQGSEA. The germline V and J ends were trimmed by 0 bases and 5 bases, with 16 bases remaining between them. CDR3 in DNA: TGCAGCGTTGAAGATCCCCTACTAGTAAGGGAGACCCAGTACTTC. It yields the protein CSVEDPLLVRETQYF.

This clone was observed a single time. The chain uses TRBV14 and TRBJ2-2; D not certain. From germline, CDR1 is SGHDN and CDR2 FVKESK. This CDR3 region has 14 residues. Trimming took 4 bases from V and 2 from J, leaving 8 bases between them. The CDR3: CASSPRHNTGELFF. For the CDR3, the DNA is TGTGCCAGCAGCCCAAGACATAACACCGGGGAGCTGTTTTTT.

The V and J genes are TRBV20-1 and TRBJ2-3; 11 nucleotides align to TRBD2. Per the germline V gene, CDR1 is DFQATT and CDR2 is SNEGSKA (reference sequence). J lost 5 bases, V lost 3 bases, and 7 bases had no gene match. The CDR3 is 15 amino acids. CDR3 coding DNA: TGCAGTGCTAGTCTAGCGGGGGGTAAATTAGATACGCAGTATTTT. This encodes CSASLAGGKLDTQYF.

DNA for the CDR3: TGTGCCAGCAGTACAGGGAGGAGGGAGACCCAGTACTTC. It yields the protein CASSTGRRETQYF. This rearrangement joins TRBV12-3 or TRBV12-4 to TRBJ2-5, with D perhaps given as TRBD1 or TRBD2 (6 bases each). Trimming removed 5 bases from V and 5 bases from J, with 12 bases in between. The CDR3 loop spans 13 amino acids.

The genes are TRBV5-6 and TRBJ2-3, with no clear D. Trimming left V 0 bases short and J 2 bases short, with 4 bases between. The CDR3 spans 13 residues. In germline, CDR1 is SGHDT, CDR2 YYEEEE. The CDR3 region is CASSLVDTDTQYF. DNA for the CDR3: TGTGCCAGCAGCTTGGTGGACACAGATACGCAGTATTTT.

The V gene is TRBV3-1 (or the pseudogene TRBV3-2), the J gene TRBJ1-1; maybe TRBD1 (6 bases). The V end lost 1 base, the J end lost 4 bases, and 7 bases lay between the germline ends. This CDR3 region has 13 residues. Per the germline V gene, CDR1 is LGHDT and CDR2 is YNNKEL (reference sequence). In DNA, the CDR3 is TGTGCCAGCAGCCAAGTCAGGGGCACTGAAGCTTTCTTT. The encoded protein is CASSQVRGTEAFF.